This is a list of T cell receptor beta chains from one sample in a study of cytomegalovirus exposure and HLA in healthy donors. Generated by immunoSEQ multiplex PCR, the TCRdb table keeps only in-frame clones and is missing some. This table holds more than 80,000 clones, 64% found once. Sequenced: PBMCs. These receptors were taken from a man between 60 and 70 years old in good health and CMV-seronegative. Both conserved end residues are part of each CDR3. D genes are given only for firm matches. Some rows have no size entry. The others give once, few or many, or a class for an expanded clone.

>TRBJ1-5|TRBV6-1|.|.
TGTGCCAGCAACCGACATGGTCAGCCCCAGCATTTT
CASNRHGQPQHF
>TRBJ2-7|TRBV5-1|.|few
TGCGCCAGCCGCCGGGACTTCATCTCCTACGAGCAGTACTTC
CASRRDFISYEQYF
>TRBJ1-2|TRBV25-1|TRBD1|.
TGTGCCAGCAGTGGGCAGGGGGCAAGTGGGGCTAGATATGGCTACACCTTC
CASSGQGASGARYGYTF
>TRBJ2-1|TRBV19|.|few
TGTGCCAGTAGTATAGAAGGAGGGACTGTTCCCTACAATGAGCAGTTCTTC
CASSIEGGTVPYNEQFF
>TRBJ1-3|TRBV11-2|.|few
TGTGCCAGCAGCTTAGGGCCTGGAAACACCATATATTTT
CASSLGPGNTIYF
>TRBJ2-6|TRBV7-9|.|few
TGTGCCAGCAGCCTCGGTGGGGCCAACGTCCTGACTTTC
CASSLGGANVLTF
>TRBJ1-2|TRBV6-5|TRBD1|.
TGTGCCAGCAGTCCGGCCGGGACAGGAGGTTATGGCTACACCTTC
CASSPAGTGGYGYTF
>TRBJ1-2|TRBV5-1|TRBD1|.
TGCGCCAGCAGCCCTGGACAGGTTTTATTGATACGTGGCTACACCTTC
CASSPGQVLLIRGYTF
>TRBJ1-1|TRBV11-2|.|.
TGTGCCAGCAGCCCCGGACAAAACACTGAAGCTTTCTTT
CASSPGQNTEAFF
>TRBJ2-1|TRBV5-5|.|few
TGTGCCAGCAGCTTGAGCGCCAGCTCCTACAATGAGCAGTTCTTC
CASSLSASSYNEQFF